A selection of T cell receptor beta chains follows, all from one sample in a study of cytomegalovirus exposure and HLA in healthy donors. Produced via immunoSEQ multiplex PCR; TCRdb's table is partial and in-frame only. Among approximately 210,000 clones, 75% to 90% were seen once, and the ten largest hold over 1%. The specimen sequenced was PBMCs. These receptors were obtained from a man aged 25-40 years in good health and CMV-seronegative. CDR3s include the opening cysteine and the closing phenylalanine or tryptophan. Each record gives: clone size, J gene, D gene, V gene, CDR3 protein, CDR3 DNA. The D gene is left open where the match is weak. Clone size, where shown, is once, few, many, or a class for clones that have expanded.

clone_size: -; j_call: TRBJ2-2; d_call: -; v_call: TRBV7-7; cdr3_aa: CASSLVARSGELFF; cdr3_nt: TGTGCTAGCAGCTTAGTCGCTAGGTCCGGGGAGCTGTTTTTT
clone_size: -; j_call: TRBJ1-4; d_call: -; v_call: TRBV28; cdr3_aa: CASISSGSGEGKLFF; cdr3_nt: TGTGCCAGCATCTCCTCCGGGTCCGGGGAGGGAAAACTGTTTTTT
clone_size: few; j_call: TRBJ1-4; d_call: -; v_call: TRBV27; cdr3_aa: CASSFVGEKLFF; cdr3_nt: TGTGCCAGCAGTTTCGTGGGCGAAAAACTGTTTTTT
clone_size: -; j_call: TRBJ2-5; d_call: -; v_call: TRBV5-5; cdr3_aa: CASSSRTGRFETQYF; cdr3_nt: TGTGCCAGCAGTTCCAGGACGGGGAGATTCGAGACCCAGTACTTC
clone_size: -; j_call: TRBJ2-7; d_call: -; v_call: TRBV10-3; cdr3_aa: CAISTKAAESVEQYF; cdr3_nt: TGTGCCATCAGCACCAAAGCGGCGGAGTCAGTCGAGCAGTACTTC
clone_size: -; j_call: TRBJ1-2; d_call: -; v_call: TRBV4-2; cdr3_aa: CASSAQVSNYGYTF; cdr3_nt: TGTGCCAGCAGCGCACAGGTATCCAACTATGGCTACACCTTC
clone_size: -; j_call: TRBJ1-1; d_call: TRBD1; v_call: TRBV7-6; cdr3_aa: CASSVTGATEAFF; cdr3_nt: TGTGCCAGCAGCGTAACAGGGGCCACTGAAGCTTTCTTT
clone_size: -; j_call: TRBJ2-2; d_call: -; v_call: TRBV19; cdr3_aa: CASTDPGRQHGELFF; cdr3_nt: TGTGCCAGTACCGATCCGGGGAGGCAGCACGGGGAGCTGTTTTTT
clone_size: -; j_call: TRBJ1-5; d_call: -; v_call: TRBV30; cdr3_aa: CAWSPGESQPQHF; cdr3_nt: TGTGCCTGGAGCCCCGGGGAGAGTCAGCCCCAGCATTTT
clone_size: -; j_call: TRBJ1-3; d_call: -; v_call: TRBV5-8; cdr3_aa: CASSLVDTRFSGNTIYF; cdr3_nt: TGTGCCAGCAGCTTGGTGGACACCCGTTTCTCTGGAAACACCATATATTTT
clone_size: -; j_call: TRBJ2-7; d_call: -; v_call: TRBV9; cdr3_aa: CASSPRGDIPYEQYF; cdr3_nt: TGTGCCAGCAGCCCACGAGGGGACATTCCCTACGAGCAGTACTTC
clone_size: -; j_call: TRBJ1-1; d_call: TRBD1; v_call: TRBV10-1; cdr3_aa: CASSTRTGGKTEAFF; cdr3_nt: TGCGCCAGCAGTACCCGGACAGGGGGTAAGACTGAAGCTTTCTTT
clone_size: -; j_call: TRBJ1-1; d_call: -; v_call: TRBV27; cdr3_aa: CASSLSWGHRGTEAFF; cdr3_nt: TGTGCCAGCAGTTTATCGTGGGGGCACCGGGGAACTGAAGCTTTCTTT
clone_size: -; j_call: TRBJ2-1; d_call: TRBD2; v_call: TRBV5-1; cdr3_aa: CASSLMGGGSSYNEQFF; cdr3_nt: TGCGCCAGCAGCCTAATGGGCGGGGGAAGCTCCTACAATGAGCAGTTCTTC
clone_size: -; j_call: TRBJ2-2; d_call: -; v_call: TRBV6-1; cdr3_aa: CASSPLSGELFF; cdr3_nt: TGTGCCAGCAGTCCCCTATCCGGGGAGCTGTTTTTT
clone_size: -; j_call: TRBJ2-6; d_call: -; v_call: TRBV28; cdr3_aa: CASSSGGAPGANVLTF; cdr3_nt: TGTGCCAGCAGTAGTGGGGGGGCTCCAGGGGCCAACGTCCTGACTTTC
clone_size: -; j_call: TRBJ2-2; d_call: TRBD1; v_call: TRBV11-2; cdr3_aa: CASSFGLGQVLRTGELFF; cdr3_nt: TGTGCCAGCAGCTTCGGACTGGGACAGGTGCTTAGGACCGGGGAGCTGTTTTTT
clone_size: -; j_call: TRBJ2-1; d_call: -; v_call: TRBV5-1; cdr3_aa: CASSLSGQSYNEQFF; cdr3_nt: TGCGCCAGCAGCTTGTCAGGACAATCCTACAATGAGCAGTTCTTC
clone_size: -; j_call: TRBJ2-3; d_call: TRBD2; v_call: TRBV7-2; cdr3_aa: CASTLAGGLRTDTQYF; cdr3_nt: TGTGCCAGCACGCTAGCGGGGGGCCTACGCACAGATACGCAGTATTTT
clone_size: -; j_call: TRBJ2-5; d_call: -; v_call: TRBV7-9; cdr3_aa: CASSLGGGPPEETQYF; cdr3_nt: TGTGCCAGCAGCTTAGGGGGGGGGCCGCCCGAGGAGACCCAGTACTTC
clone_size: once; j_call: TRBJ1-6; d_call: TRBD1; v_call: TRBV4-3; cdr3_aa: CASSQDYRGGSYNSPLHF; cdr3_nt: TGCGCCAGCAGCCAAGATTACAGGGGCGGATCCTATAATTCACCCCTCCACTTT
clone_size: -; j_call: TRBJ1-1; d_call: -; v_call: TRBV28; cdr3_aa: CASRSGLNTEAFF; cdr3_nt: TGTGCCAGCAGATCAGGATTGAACACTGAAGCTTTCTTT
clone_size: -; j_call: TRBJ2-6; d_call: -; v_call: TRBV9; cdr3_aa: CASSVAGHMISGANVLTF; cdr3_nt: TGTGCCAGCAGCGTAGCGGGACATATGATCTCTGGGGCCAACGTCCTGACTTTC
clone_size: -; j_call: TRBJ2-1; d_call: -; v_call: TRBV6-4; cdr3_aa: CASSQAWLDNEQFF; cdr3_nt: TGTGCCAGCAGTCAGGCGTGGTTAGACAATGAGCAGTTCTTC
clone_size: once; j_call: TRBJ1-2; d_call: -; v_call: TRBV29-1; cdr3_aa: CSVVPERYGYTF; cdr3_nt: TGCAGCGTTGTTCCGGAGAGATATGGCTACACCTTC
clone_size: -; j_call: TRBJ1-2; d_call: -; v_call: TRBV30; cdr3_aa: CAWSVGNWGRGYTF; cdr3_nt: TGTGCCTGGAGTGTAGGGAATTGGGGCCGGGGCTACACCTTC
clone_size: few; j_call: TRBJ2-4; d_call: TRBD1; v_call: TRBV27; cdr3_aa: CASKDRATKNIQYF; cdr3_nt: TGTGCCAGCAAAGACAGGGCGACCAAAAACATTCAGTACTTC
clone_size: -; j_call: TRBJ2-7; d_call: TRBD2; v_call: TRBV27; cdr3_aa: CASSILGLAGSYEQYF; cdr3_nt: TGTGCCAGCAGTATTCTTGGACTAGCGGGATCCTACGAGCAGTACTTC
clone_size: once; j_call: TRBJ2-7; d_call: -; v_call: TRBV2; cdr3_aa: CASSEGGSSYEQYF; cdr3_nt: TGTGCCAGCAGTGAAGGTGGCAGCTCCTACGAGCAGTACTTC
clone_size: -; j_call: TRBJ1-1; d_call: TRBD1; v_call: TRBV18; cdr3_aa: CASSPQGASTEAFF; cdr3_nt: TGTGCCAGCTCACCACAGGGGGCGAGTACTGAAGCTTTCTTT
clone_size: -; j_call: TRBJ1-4; d_call: -; v_call: TRBV28; cdr3_aa: CASSVRVGELFF; cdr3_nt: TGTGCCAGCAGTGTGAGGGTAGGAGAACTGTTTTTT
clone_size: -; j_call: TRBJ1-1; d_call: TRBD1; v_call: TRBV7-9; cdr3_aa: CASSLVGGPGTEAFF; cdr3_nt: TGTGCCAGCAGCTTAGTAGGGGGCCCAGGCACTGAAGCTTTCTTT
clone_size: -; j_call: TRBJ2-1; d_call: -; v_call: TRBV7-9; cdr3_aa: CAENSAIPYNEQFF; cdr3_nt: TGTGCCGAAAACTCTGCGATCCCCTACAATGAGCAGTTCTTC
clone_size: -; j_call: TRBJ2-5; d_call: TRBD1; v_call: TRBV19; cdr3_aa: CASSSQGLLGETQYF; cdr3_nt: TGTGCCAGTAGTTCACAGGGGCTACTAGGAGAGACCCAGTACTTC
clone_size: few; j_call: TRBJ2-1; d_call: TRBD2; v_call: TRBV10-1; cdr3_aa: CATVGSSGSIVEQFF; cdr3_nt: TGCGCCACCGTCGGATCTAGCGGGAGTATAGTTGAGCAGTTCTTC
clone_size: -; j_call: TRBJ1-5; d_call: -; v_call: TRBV10-3; cdr3_aa: CAIMAGLESNQPQHF; cdr3_nt: TGTGCCATCATGGCAGGCTTAGAGAGCAATCAGCCCCAGCATTTT
clone_size: -; j_call: TRBJ2-7; d_call: TRBD1; v_call: TRBV27; cdr3_aa: CASSLGTGVREQYF; cdr3_nt: TGTGCCAGCAGTTTAGGGACAGGGGTGAGAGAGCAGTACTTC
clone_size: -; j_call: TRBJ1-1; d_call: -; v_call: TRBV19; cdr3_aa: CASSIATGNTEAFF; cdr3_nt: TGTGCCAGTAGTATAGCGACAGGGAACACTGAAGCTTTCTTT
clone_size: -; j_call: TRBJ2-1; d_call: TRBD2; v_call: TRBV7-9; cdr3_aa: CASATSGVHEQFF; cdr3_nt: TGTGCCAGCGCTACTAGCGGGGTGCATGAGCAGTTCTTC
clone_size: few; j_call: TRBJ2-2; d_call: -; v_call: TRBV28; cdr3_aa: CASSLPGRGTGELFF; cdr3_nt: TGTGCCAGCAGTTTACCGGGCCGGGGCACCGGGGAGCTGTTTTTT